Below, 32 T cell receptor beta chains from the same sample are listed, as sequenced in a study of T cells after yellow fever vaccination. TCRdb re-derived calls from the 5' RACE reads in MiXCR, one entry per CDR3 protein. The sample records roughly 340,000 distinct CDR3 sequences, roughly 8.7% being singletons. Sequences were derived from PBMCs, sampled on the day of the first yellow fever vaccination. The receptor set was obtained from a man in his late teens or twenties who received the YFV17D yellow fever vaccine.

The chain combines TRBV5-1 with TRBJ2-1; perhaps TRBD2 as D (6 bases). Trimming removed 0 bases at V and 7 bases at J, with 20 bases between. Germline V CDR1 and CDR2: SGHRS, YFSETQ. The CDR3 runs 17 residues. The CDR3 sequence: CASSLESPFGGRNEQFF. CDR3 coding DNA: TGCGCCAGCAGCTTGGAATCGCCGTTTGGGGGGAGGAATGAGCAGTTCTTC.

The chain joins TRBV5-1 to TRBJ2-3; D not certain. The CDR3 has 14 amino acids. Trimming took 4 bases from V and 5 from J, leaving 14 bases between them. Germline V gene data show CDR1 as SGHRS and CDR2 as YFSETQ. Here the CDR3 reads CASSNRAWEDTQYF. The CDR3 nucleotides read TGCGCCAGCAGCAACCGGGCCTGGGAAGATACGCAGTATTTT.

This clonotype was observed a handful of times. The chain recombines TRBV19 with TRBJ1-6; D is ambiguous. Germline CDR1 reads LNHDA; CDR2 reads SQIVND (reference sequence). The CDR3 extends over 14 amino acids. V lost 3 bases to trimming and J lost 3 bases, with 6 bases between them. Written as DNA, the CDR3 is TGTGCCAGTAGTATTCAGATCTATAATTCACCCCTCCACTTT. It specifies CASSIQIYNSPLHF.

CDR3 nucleotide sequence: TGCGCCAGCAGCTTCCAGACAGGGTCGACCTACGAGCAGTACTTC. As protein: CASSFQTGSTYEQYF. V and J are TRBV5-1 and TRBJ2-7; 7 nucleotides match TRBD1. There are 15 residues in the CDR3. The ends lost 2 bases at V and 2 bases at J; junction bases unmatched: 7. The germline gives CDR1 SGHRS, CDR2 YFSETQ.

The chain uses TRBV19 and TRBJ2-1; 7 bases map to TRBD2. With 6 bases clipped from V and 10 bases from J, the junction kept 9 bases outside the gene matches. The germline V gene has CDR1 LNHDA and CDR2 SQIVND (reference sequence). The CDR3 loop spans 13 amino acids. As DNA, the CDR3 is TGTGCCAGTAGACCCGTGGGGGGAGGGGAGCAGTTCTTC. It codes for CASRPVGGGEQFF. Full variable domain (rest looked up from reference TRBV19 and TRBJ2-1): DGGITQSPKYLFRKEGQNVTLSCEQNLNHDAMYWYRQDPGQGLRLIYYSQIVNDFQKGDIAEGYSVSREKKESFPLTVTSAQKNPTAFYLCASRPVGGGEQFFGPGTRLTVL.

This sequence joins TRBV6-1 and TRBJ1-5, with D uncertain. CDR3 length: 13 residues. Germline assignment: CDR1 MNHNS and CDR2 SASEGT. Trimming removed 2 bases at V and 6 bases at J, with 8 bases between. The DNA for the CDR3 is TGTGCCAGCAGTGAATTCCGGGCTCAGCCCCAGCATTTT. It yields the protein CASSEFRAQPQHF.

The V and J genes are TRBV6-5 and TRBJ2-5; TRBD1 is a possible D gene (6 bases). CDR1 and CDR2 (germline): MNHEY, SVGAGI. Trimming pared 2 bases from V and 3 bases from J, leaving 10 bases between. This CDR3 comprises 14 residues. CDR3 in amino acids: CASSYTAGEETQYF. The CDR3 DNA reads as TGTGCCAGCAGTTACACGGCAGGGGAAGAGACCCAGTACTTC.

V usage is TRBV7-9 and J usage is TRBJ1-1; D call uncertain. Germline V gene sequence: CDR1 SEHNR, CDR2 FQNEAQ (reference sequence). The CDR3 runs to 16 residues. Trimming took off 4 bases at V and 1 base at J, with 16 bases between the two ends. CDR3 residues: CASSSGRSPRNTEAFF. In DNA form, the CDR3 reads TGTGCCAGCAGCTCCGGACGGAGTCCAAGGAACACTGAAGCTTTCTTT.

This clonotype was detected many times. This sequence joins TRBV5-1 and TRBJ1-4, with D maybe TRBD1 (6 bases). V gave up 4 bases and J gave up 3 bases, with 10 bases separating them. The CDR3 loop spans 14 amino acids. In germline, CDR1 is SGHRS, CDR2 YFSETQ. The DNA of the CDR3 is TGCGCCAGCAGCGCAACAGGGTCTAATGAAAAACTGTTTTTT. Its protein product is CASSATGSNEKLFF.

This clonotype has just a few counts. The rearrangement links TRBV12-3 or TRBV12-4 to TRBJ2-7; D is possibly TRBD1 (6 bases). The V end lost 7 bases, the J end lost 2 bases, and 12 bases lay between the germline ends. This CDR3 spans 13 amino acids. The DNA for the CDR3 is TGTGCCAGCACCAGGGGAGAAACCTACGAGCAGTACTTC. Its protein is CASTRGETYEQYF.

This clonotype was counted between two and nine times. The gene calls are TRBV6-5 and TRBJ2-6; D is possibly TRBD1 (5 bases). Germline CDR1 and CDR2: MNHEY and SVGAGI. Trimming cost V 5 bases and J 0 bases, with 11 bases left between them. The CDR3 length is 16 residues. The CDR3 spells CASSTYRSSGANVLTF. CDR3 in DNA: TGTGCCAGCAGTACTTACAGGAGCTCTGGGGCCAACGTCCTGACTTTC.

The chain combines TRBV9 with TRBJ1-6, with 7 bases identical to TRBD1. V gave up 3 bases and J gave up 13 bases; unmatched junction bases: 10. Germline V CDR1 and CDR2: SGDLS, YYNGEE. The CDR3 runs to 14 residues. CDR3 protein: CASSDGTVLEPLHF. CDR3 sequence (DNA): TGTGCCAGCAGCGATGGGACAGTTTTAGAGCCCCTCCACTTT. Complete variable domain (other parts from reference TRBV9 and TRBJ1-6): DSGVTQTPKHLITATGQRVTLRCSPRSGDLSVYWYQQSLDQGLQFLIQYYNGEERAKGNILERFSAQQFPDLHSELNLSSLELGDSALYFCASSDGTVLEPLHFGNGTRLTVT.

This clonotype has only a few counts. The rearrangement joins TRBV5-1 to TRBJ2-3; D unresolved. The germline V and J ends were trimmed by 5 bases and 0 bases, with 13 bases remaining between them. This CDR3 has 15 residues. Germline CDR1 is SGHRS and CDR2 is YFSETQ. In DNA, the CDR3 is TGCGCCAGCAGACGTTTATCAACTAGCACAGATACGCAGTATTTT. Its protein is CASRRLSTSTDTQYF.

The gene calls are TRBV3-1 and TRBJ1-2; D remains ambiguous. V dropped 8 bases and J dropped 2 bases, with 30 bases sitting between them. Germline loops: CDR1 LGHDT, CDR2 YNNKEL (reference sequence). This CDR3 comprises 19 residues. In DNA form, the CDR3 reads TGTGCCAGCTCACCTCGACCCGTTCTAACAAACAGACGAAACTATGGCTACACCTTC. Translated, it gives CASSPRPVLTNRRNYGYTF. Based on the CDR3 plus reference TRBV3-1 and TRBJ1-2, the full variable domain is DTAVSQTPKYLVTQMGNDKSIKCEQNLGHDTMYWYKQDSKKFLKIMFSYNNKELIINETVPNRFSPKSPDKAHLNLHINSLELGDSAVYFCASSPRPVLTNRRNYGYTFGSGTRLTVV.

In this sample, this clonotype turned up a few times. In DNA form, the CDR3 reads TGTGCCACCCGACTGAGGGACCGGACTGAAAAACTGTTTTTT. Translation gives CATRLRDRTEKLFF. The genes are TRBV19 and TRBJ1-4; a possible D gene is TRBD1 (5 bases). The CDR3 is 14 amino acids. Germline V gene lookup returns CDR1 LNHDA and CDR2 SQIVND (reference sequence). V was pared by 10 bases and J by 7 bases, with 19 bases between.

The chain is built from TRBV9 and TRBJ1-3; D is perhaps TRBD1 (5 bases). The CDR3 covers 14 residues. The V end was cut by 6 bases, the J end by 0 bases, with 10 bases between. Germline loops: CDR1 SGDLS, CDR2 YYNGEE. The CDR3 reads CASNPTVSGNTIYF. The CDR3, as DNA: TGTGCCAGCAACCCGACAGTCTCTGGAAACACCATATATTTT.

The J gene is TRBJ2-5, the V gene TRBV6-2 or TRBV6-3; TRBD2 matches at 13 bases. In germline, CDR1 is MNHEY, CDR2 SVGEGT. This CDR3 comprises 14 residues. Trimming at V came to 6 bases and at J to 4 bases, leaving 2 bases not matched to a gene. The CDR3 DNA reads as TGTGCCAGCAGACTAGCGGGGGGGCCAGAGACCCAGTACTTC. It is translated as CASRLAGGPETQYF.

This clonotype was found a few times. The rearrangement links TRBV28 to TRBJ2-1; possible D gene TRBD2, 6 bases. Per the germline V gene, CDR1 is MDHEN and CDR2 is SYDVKM. The CDR3 is made up of 12 amino acids. Trimming removed 2 bases at V and 10 bases at J, with 9 bases between. The CDR3 here is CASSLAGKEQFF. The CDR3 DNA is TGTGCCAGCAGTTTAGCGGGGAAGGAGCAGTTCTTC.

The J gene is TRBJ2-5, the V gene TRBV6-5; D remains ambiguous. The V gene lost 5 bases and the J gene lost 5 bases, with 9 bases spanning the gap. The CDR3 is made up of 12 amino acids. Germline CDR1 MNHEY, CDR2 SVGAGI. CDR3 sequence reads: CASSTPWETQYF. In DNA, the CDR3 is TGTGCCAGCAGTACCCCGTGGGAGACCCAGTACTTC.

CDR3 nucleotide sequence: TGTGCCAGCAGCGTAGATATGACCGGGGAGCTGTTTTTT. This sequence encodes CASSVDMTGELFF. The chain is built from TRBV9 and TRBJ2-2; no clear D. The germline gives CDR1 SGDLS, CDR2 YYNGEE. V was clipped by 0 bases and J by 5 bases, with 5 bases between them. The CDR3 contains 13 residues.

The chain joins TRBV12-3 or TRBV12-4 to TRBJ2-5; no definite D call. V was clipped by 5 bases and J by 4 bases, with 14 bases between them. The CDR3 consists of 14 residues. Written as DNA, the CDR3 is TGTGCCAGCAGTACCGGGCTAACCCGAGAGACCCAGTACTTC. It specifies CASSTGLTRETQYF.

This clonotype was seen a few times. This sequence joins TRBV20-1 and TRBJ2-2; 10 bases align to TRBD2. The V segment lost 2 bases and the J segment 7 bases; nucleotides outside the gene matches: 4. CDR3 length: 14 amino acids. CDR1 DFQATT and CDR2 SNEGSKA come from the germline V gene (reference sequence). This CDR3 is CSARLAGALGELFF. For the CDR3, the DNA is TGCAGTGCTAGACTAGCGGGGGCCCTCGGGGAGCTGTTTTTT.

V is TRBV10-3 and J is TRBJ1-1; D remains ambiguous. This CDR3 spans 17 amino acids. Looked up from germline, CDR1 is ENHRY and CDR2 is SYGVKD. Trimming took 0 bases from V and 8 from J, leaving 22 bases between them. The CDR3 DNA follows: TGTGCCATCAGTGAGTCGCTTGCCTACTTTTCGGAGGGCGAAGCTTTCTTT. It is translated as CAISESLAYFSEGEAFF.

The V and J genes are TRBV12-3 or TRBV12-4 and TRBJ1-4; tentative D call: TRBD1 (5 bases). This CDR3 is 15 amino acids long. Trimming shortened V by 3 bases and J by 8 bases, and 16 bases separated the two germline ends. The CDR3 DNA reads as TGTGCCAGCAGTTTGGGGGACGCCCGCGGGGAAAAACTGTTTTTT. Residues: CASSLGDARGEKLFF.

The chain joins TRBV11-2 to TRBJ2-1; D gene uncertain. This CDR3 has 16 amino acids. V shed 2 bases and J shed 6 bases, with 17 bases lying between them. Per the germline V gene, CDR1 is SGHAT and CDR2 is FQNNGV. The CDR3 protein is CASSLRSAARLNEQFF. In nucleotides, the CDR3 is TGTGCCAGCAGCTTAAGGTCGGCGGCAAGACTCAATGAGCAGTTCTTC.

This chain links TRBV14 with TRBJ2-7, with D possibly called TRBD1 or TRBD2 (5 bases each). V lost 4 bases and J 6 bases, leaving 16 bases between the germline ends. In germline, CDR1 is SGHDN, CDR2 FVKESK. The CDR3 consists of 14 residues. CDR3 DNA sequence: TGTGCCAGCAGCCTCCCCGGGGATGGGGCCGAGCAGTACGTC. Amino acids: CASSLPGDGAEQYV.

V is TRBV7-9 and J is TRBJ1-5, with no clear D. Germline loops: CDR1 SEHNR, CDR2 FQNEAQ (reference sequence). V was shortened by 5 bases and J by 6 bases, with 11 bases between the two germline ends. The CDR3 extends over 13 amino acids. CDR3 coding DNA: TGTGCCAGCAGCCCGGGTTCGGGTCAGCCCCAGCATTTT. This codes for CASSPGSGQPQHF.

This CDR3 reads CSARLAGADTQYF. The CDR3 DNA reads TGCAGTGCTAGACTAGCGGGGGCAGATACGCAGTATTTT. The chain combines TRBV20-1 with TRBJ2-3, with 10 bases aligning to TRBD2. From germline, CDR1 is DFQATT and CDR2 SNEGSKA (reference sequence). The CDR3 runs to 13 residues. V gave up 2 bases and J gave up 4 bases; unmatched junction bases: 0.

This clonotype has a count of ten or more. The chain is built from TRBV3-1 and TRBJ1-4; a weak D match, TRBD1 (5 bases). The CDR3 length is 14 residues. The germline V gene encodes CDR1 LGHDT and CDR2 YNNKEL (reference sequence). V gave up 6 bases and J gave up 1 base, with 9 bases separating them. The CDR3 here is CASSPGRTNEKLFF. The CDR3, as DNA: TGTGCCAGCAGTCCAGGGAGAACTAATGAAAAACTGTTTTTT.

V usage is TRBV18 and J usage is TRBJ1-1; TRBD1 might be the D (5 bases). Trimming took off 4 bases at V and 5 bases at J, with 11 bases between the two ends. The CDR3 length is 13 residues. Germline loops: CDR1 KGHSH, CDR2 LQKENI. DNA of the CDR3: TGTGCCAGCTCACGGACCGGGGGGACTGAAGCTTTCTTT. Translated: CASSRTGGTEAFF. The full variable domain, completed using reference TRBV18 and TRBJ1-1, is NAGVMQNPRHLVRRRGQEARLRCSPMKGHSHVYWYRQLPEEGLKFMVYLQKENIIDESGMPKERFSAEFPKEGPSILRIQQVVRGDSAAYFCASSRTGGTEAFFGQGTRLTVV.

The chain recombines TRBV27 with TRBJ2-2; TRBD1 agrees at 7 bases. CDR1 and CDR2 from the germline V gene are MNHEY and SMNVEV (reference sequence). Unmatched junction bases numbered 11, after V lost 5 bases and J lost 5 bases. This CDR3 contains 16 residues. CDR3 nucleotide sequence: TGTGCCAGCAGTCCACTGACAGGGTTAGGAACCGGGGAGCTGTTTTTT. This codes for CASSPLTGLGTGELFF.

Only a few counts were recorded for this clonotype. V gene TRBV2 combines with J gene TRBJ1-1; TRBD1 aligns across 9 bases. The CDR3 is 16 amino acids. Germline V gene lookup returns CDR1 SNHLY and CDR2 FYNNEI. V shed 5 bases and J 1 base; nucleotides not matched to a gene: 8. CDR3 sequence reads: CASSYPTGGKNTEAFF. For the CDR3, the DNA is TGTGCCAGCAGTTACCCGACAGGGGGAAAGAACACTGAAGCTTTCTTT.